Below, 11 T cell receptor beta chains from the same sample are listed, as sequenced in a study of response to subunit inactivated influenza vaccine. MiXCR, run by TCRdb on the RT-PCR reads, gives a single entry per CDR3 protein. This sample has 630,000 or so distinct CDR3 sequences; around 16% occur once, and the top ten carry 9.5% to 13%. This specimen was PBMCs from blood, taken 11 to 12 days after vaccination. These receptors all stem from a man aged 45-65 years who received an inactivated influenza vaccine.

This clonotype was detected ten times or more. This chain uses TRBV30 with TRBJ1-5; the D is unclear. The V end was cut by 2 bases, the J end by 1 base, with 9 bases between. CDR3 length: 14 amino acids. Germline lookup yields CDR1 GTSNPN and CDR2 SVGIG (reference sequence). In DNA, the CDR3 is TGTGCCTGGAGTTCGGGGTCGAGCAATCAGCCCCAGCATTTT. Protein: CAWSSGSSNQPQHF.

The V gene is TRBV28, the J gene TRBJ1-5; maybe TRBD1 (6 bases). CDR1 and CDR2 from the germline V gene are MDHEN and SYDVKM. V was clipped by 1 base and J by 2 bases, with 12 bases between them. This CDR3 is built from 16 residues. The CDR3 sequence is CASSLSGGARNQPQHF. CDR3 DNA sequence: TGTGCCAGCAGTTTATCCGGGGGGGCTCGCAATCAGCCCCAGCATTTT.

Only a few counts were recorded for this clonotype. The chain recombines TRBV6-2 or TRBV6-3 with TRBJ2-7; the match to TRBD2 covers 11 bases. The CDR3 is 15 amino acids. Germline CDR1 and CDR2: MNHEY and SVGEGT. Losses at the gene ends were 6 bases for V and 5 bases for J; bases not matched to a gene: 9. The DNA of the CDR3 is TGTGCCAGCAGGACCCCTAGCGGGAGGATCCACGAGCAGTACTTC. Protein sequence: CASRTPSGRIHEQYF.

This clonotype was found a few times. This chain joins TRBV7-3 and TRBJ2-2; 7 nucleotides agree with TRBD1. V lost 4 bases to trimming and J lost 4 bases; unmatched junction nucleotides: 9. Germline V gives CDR1 SGHTA, CDR2 FQGTGA. This CDR3 has 16 residues. The CDR3 sequence is CASSSFPGQPTGELFF. CDR3 in DNA: TGTGCCAGCAGCTCTTTTCCGGGACAGCCCACCGGGGAGCTGTTTTTT.

The sample holds many counts of this clonotype. The chain combines TRBV10-3 with TRBJ2-2; 10 bases fit TRBD1. The CDR3 spans 17 residues. The germline gives CDR1 ENHRY, CDR2 SYGVKD. Unmatched junction bases numbered 9, after V lost 4 bases and J lost 4 bases. CDR3 sequence reads: CAISGVGTGVRTGELFF. The CDR3 coding sequence is TGTGCCATCAGTGGCGTTGGGACAGGGGTGCGCACCGGGGAGCTGTTTTTT.

This clonotype was seen only a few times. This chain uses TRBV6-5 with TRBJ2-1; unclear D gene. The CDR3 runs to 16 residues. Germline V gives CDR1 MNHEY, CDR2 SVGAGI. Deletions cut 2 bases from V and 4 bases from J, with 15 bases between. For the CDR3, the DNA is TGTGCCAGCAGTTACGTTTTTGGGTTCGGTTACAATGAGCAGTTCTTC. Its translation is CASSYVFGFGYNEQFF.

The gene calls are TRBV11-2 and TRBJ1-6; TRBD1 agrees at 9 bases. V lost 2 bases, J lost 2 bases, and 10 bases stayed unmatched. Germline V CDR1 and CDR2: SGHAT, FQNNGV. CDR3 length: 19 amino acids. This CDR3 is CASSLYPTGGYAYNSPLHF. The CDR3 DNA is TGTGCCAGCAGCTTATACCCCACAGGGGGCTATGCCTATAATTCACCCCTCCACTTT.

The table lists this clonotype with a few counts. This chain connects TRBV19 to TRBJ2-6; no definite D call. V lost 5 bases to trimming and J lost 1 base, with 9 bases between them. In germline, CDR1 is LNHDA, CDR2 SQIVND (reference sequence). This CDR3 comprises 15 residues. CDR3 sequence reads: CASSLQHSGANVLTF. The CDR3 DNA reads TGTGCCAGTAGTTTACAACATTCTGGGGCCAACGTCCTGACTTTC.

This clonotype came up many times. V and J are TRBV27 and TRBJ2-7; 8 bases map to TRBD2. The CDR3 runs to 15 residues. The junction had 11 bases not matched to a gene; V was cut back by 6 bases and J by 4 bases. Germline V gives CDR1 MNHEY, CDR2 SMNVEV (reference sequence). The CDR3 sequence: CASSSGTRGTYEQYF. The CDR3 DNA follows: TGTGCCAGCAGCAGCGGGACTAGGGGCACATACGAGCAGTACTTC.

This clonotype was observed a few times. The chain couples TRBV5-1 to TRBJ1-6; D might be TRBD1 (5 bases). Trimming removed 4 bases from V and 7 bases from J, with 12 bases in between. The CDR3 has 14 amino acids. CDR1 and CDR2 from the germline V gene are SGHRS and YFSETQ. The CDR3 DNA sequence: TGCGCCAGCAGCCAGGGACTGAAAAATTCACCCCTCCACTTT. Amino acids: CASSQGLKNSPLHF.

The genes are TRBV6-5 and TRBJ1-4; no clear D gene. Per the germline V gene, CDR1 is MNHEY and CDR2 is SVGAGI. Trimming stripped 2 bases from V and 3 bases from J, with 10 bases between. CDR3 length equals 15 residues. CDR3 residues: CASSYDESPNEKLFF. CDR3 coding DNA: TGTGCCAGCAGTTACGACGAGAGCCCTAATGAAAAACTGTTTTTT.